This TCR beta chain was observed in a study of T-cell memory formation after mild COVID-19. TCRdb redid the calling of the 5' RACE reads with MiXCR, one entry per CDR3 protein. The sample contains about 470,000 distinct CDR3 sequences, around 25% of which appear only once. This CDR3 contains 14 residues. Germline V gene data show CDR1 as SGHTA and CDR2 as FQGTGA. Losses at the gene ends were 4 bases for V and 2 bases for J; bases not matched to a gene: 4. Sequencing input: PBMCs or a T cell subset sorted from them (not recorded which). This clonotype was obtained from an adult woman who had mild COVID-19 (a few samples of this study predate the infection). Cell type and time point are not known. This chain links TRBV7-3 with TRBJ1-1; TRBD1 agrees at 7 bases. The DNA for the CDR3 is TGTGCCAGCAGCTCAGGGGGGGCTAACACTGAAGCTTTCTTT. Its protein product is CASSSGGANTEAFF.